What follows is one TCR beta chain and its context. The antigen remains unidentified. The data were obtained in a study of cytomegalovirus exposure and HLA in healthy donors. Points from the study as a whole: Analyses of presence/absence relied on an assumption of roughly uniform sequencing depth across donors.

A multiplex PCR was run with 60 Vbeta primers and 13 Jbeta primers. Produced via immunoSEQ multiplex PCR; TCRdb's table is partial and in-frame only. The repertoire holds over 110,000 clones, with 78% as singletons. CDR1 is MNHNS, CDR2 SASEGT, per germline. The CDR3 sequence is 12 residues long. V gave up 2 bases and J gave up 8 bases, with 9 bases separating them. The receptor was isolated from a woman aged 40 to 50 in good health and CMV-seropositive. This chain uses TRBV6-1 with TRBJ1-2; D is perhaps TRBD1 (6 bases). The sample taken for sequencing was PBMCs. This CDR3 is CASSELRGGYTF. CDR3 nucleotide sequence: TGTGCCAGCAGTGAATTGAGGGGGGGCTACACCTTC.